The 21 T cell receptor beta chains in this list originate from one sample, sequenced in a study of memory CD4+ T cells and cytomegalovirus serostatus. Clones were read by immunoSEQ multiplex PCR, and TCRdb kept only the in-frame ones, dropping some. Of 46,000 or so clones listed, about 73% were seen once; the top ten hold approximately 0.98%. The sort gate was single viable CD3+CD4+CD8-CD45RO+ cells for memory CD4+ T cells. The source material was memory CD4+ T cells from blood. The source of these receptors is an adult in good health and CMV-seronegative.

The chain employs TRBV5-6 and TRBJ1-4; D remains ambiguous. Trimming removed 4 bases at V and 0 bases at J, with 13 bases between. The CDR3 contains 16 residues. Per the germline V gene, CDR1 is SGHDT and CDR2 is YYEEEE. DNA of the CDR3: TGTGCCAGCAGCCTCCGTCCAGGTGCAACTAATGAAAAACTGTTTTTT. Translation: CASSLRPGATNEKLFF.

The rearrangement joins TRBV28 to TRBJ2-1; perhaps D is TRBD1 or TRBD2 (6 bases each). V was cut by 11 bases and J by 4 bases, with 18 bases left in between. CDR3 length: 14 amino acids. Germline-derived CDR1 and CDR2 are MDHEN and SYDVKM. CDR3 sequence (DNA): TGTGCCTCCGTACCGAGGGGGAGGTACAATGAGCAGTTCTTC. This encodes CASVPRGRYNEQFF.

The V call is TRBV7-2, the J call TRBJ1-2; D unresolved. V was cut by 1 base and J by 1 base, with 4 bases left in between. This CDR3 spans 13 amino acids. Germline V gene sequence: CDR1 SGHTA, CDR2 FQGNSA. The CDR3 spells CASSLDNNYGYTF. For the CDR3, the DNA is TGTGCCAGCAGCTTAGACAATAACTATGGCTACACCTTC.

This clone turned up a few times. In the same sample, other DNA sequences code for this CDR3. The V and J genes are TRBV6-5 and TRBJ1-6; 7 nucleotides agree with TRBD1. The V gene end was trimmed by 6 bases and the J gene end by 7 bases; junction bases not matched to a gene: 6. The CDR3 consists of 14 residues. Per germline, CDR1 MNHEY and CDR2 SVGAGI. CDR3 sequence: CASSPTGRNSPLHF. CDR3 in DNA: TGTGCCAGCAGCCCGACAGGGAGGAATTCACCCCTCCACTTT.

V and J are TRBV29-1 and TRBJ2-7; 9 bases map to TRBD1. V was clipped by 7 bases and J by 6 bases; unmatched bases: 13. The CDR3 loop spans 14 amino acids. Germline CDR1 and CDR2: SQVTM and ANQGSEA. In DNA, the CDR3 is TGCAGCGGCGGAGCCGGGACAGGGAGGGTCGAGCAGTACTTC. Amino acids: CSGGAGTGRVEQYF.

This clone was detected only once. The CDR3: CASSLVRKGLGSNSPLHF. Written as DNA, the CDR3 is TGTGCCAGCAGCTTAGTGCGGAAGGGACTGGGGAGTAATTCACCCCTCCACTTT. This chain connects TRBV7-8 to TRBJ1-6; TRBD1 is a possible D gene (5 bases). The CDR3 extends over 18 amino acids. Germline CDR1 SGHVS, CDR2 FQNEAQ. V shed 1 base and J shed 6 bases, with 19 bases lying between them.

The CDR3 region is CASSYRQTYEQYF. CDR3 nucleotides: TGTGCCAGCAGCTACCGACAGACATACGAGCAGTACTTC. V usage is TRBV7-2 and J usage is TRBJ2-7; D possibly corresponds to TRBD1 (5 bases). Germline V gives CDR1 SGHTA, CDR2 FQGNSA. V lost 4 bases and J lost 4, with 11 bases in between. The CDR3 runs to 13 residues.

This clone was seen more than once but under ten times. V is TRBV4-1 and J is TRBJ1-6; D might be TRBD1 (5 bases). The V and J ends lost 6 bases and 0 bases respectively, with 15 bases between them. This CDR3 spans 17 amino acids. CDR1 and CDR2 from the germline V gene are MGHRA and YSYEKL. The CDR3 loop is CASRWGGGSSYNSPLHF. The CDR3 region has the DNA TGCGCCAGCAGGTGGGGCGGCGGGAGCTCCTATAATTCACCCCTCCACTTT.

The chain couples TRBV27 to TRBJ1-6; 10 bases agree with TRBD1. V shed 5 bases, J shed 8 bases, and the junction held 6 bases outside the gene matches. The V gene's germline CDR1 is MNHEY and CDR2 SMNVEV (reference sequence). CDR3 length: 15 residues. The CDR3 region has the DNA TGTGCCAGCAGTCAGACGGGACAGGGGTATTCACCCCTCCACTTT. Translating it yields CASSQTGQGYSPLHF.

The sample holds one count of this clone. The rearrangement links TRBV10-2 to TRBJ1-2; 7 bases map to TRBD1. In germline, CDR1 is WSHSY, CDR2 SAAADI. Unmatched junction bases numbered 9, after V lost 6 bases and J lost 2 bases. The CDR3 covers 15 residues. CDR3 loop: CASRDRPSTNYGYTF. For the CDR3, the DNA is TGCGCCAGCAGGGACAGGCCGTCCACAAACTATGGCTACACCTTC.

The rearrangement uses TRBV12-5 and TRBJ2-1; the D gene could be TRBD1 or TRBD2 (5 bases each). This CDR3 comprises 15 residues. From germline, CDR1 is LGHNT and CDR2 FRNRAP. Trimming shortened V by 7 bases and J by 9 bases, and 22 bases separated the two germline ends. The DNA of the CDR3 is TGTGCTAGTGCTCAGTGGGGGACGGGCGGTAGTGAGCAGTTCTTC. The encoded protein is CASAQWGTGGSEQFF.

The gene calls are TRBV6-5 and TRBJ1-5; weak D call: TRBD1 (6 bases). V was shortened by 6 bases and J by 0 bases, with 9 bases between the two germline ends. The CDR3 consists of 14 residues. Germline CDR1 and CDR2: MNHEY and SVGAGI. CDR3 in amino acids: CASRPDSSNQPQHF. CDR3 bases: TGTGCCAGCAGACCGGACAGTAGCAATCAGCCCCAGCATTTT.

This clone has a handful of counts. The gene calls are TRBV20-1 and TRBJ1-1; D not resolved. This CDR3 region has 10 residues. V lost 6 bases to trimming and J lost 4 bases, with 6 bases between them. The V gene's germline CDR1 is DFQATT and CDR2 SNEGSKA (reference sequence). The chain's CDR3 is CSARGTEAFF. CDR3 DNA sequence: TGCAGTGCACGGGGCACTGAAGCTTTCTTT.

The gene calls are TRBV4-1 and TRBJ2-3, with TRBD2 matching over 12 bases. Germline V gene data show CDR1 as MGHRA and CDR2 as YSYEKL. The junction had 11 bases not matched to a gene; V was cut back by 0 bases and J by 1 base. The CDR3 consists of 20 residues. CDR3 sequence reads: CASSQDNLAGGPWGTDTQYF. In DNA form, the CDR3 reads TGCGCCAGCAGCCAAGATAATCTAGCGGGGGGGCCTTGGGGCACAGATACGCAGTATTTT.

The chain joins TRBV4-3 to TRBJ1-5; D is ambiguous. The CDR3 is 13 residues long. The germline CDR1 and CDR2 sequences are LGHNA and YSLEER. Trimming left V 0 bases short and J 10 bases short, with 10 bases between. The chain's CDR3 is CASSQDPGFPQHF. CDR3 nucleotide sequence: TGCGCCAGCAGCCAAGATCCGGGGTTTCCCCAGCATTTT.

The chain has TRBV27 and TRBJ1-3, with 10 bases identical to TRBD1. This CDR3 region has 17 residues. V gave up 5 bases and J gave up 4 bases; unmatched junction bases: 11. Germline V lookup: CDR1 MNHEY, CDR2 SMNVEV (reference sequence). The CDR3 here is CASSPTRQGARGNTIYF. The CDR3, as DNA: TGTGCCAGCAGTCCCACTCGACAGGGGGCGCGCGGAAACACCATATATTTT.

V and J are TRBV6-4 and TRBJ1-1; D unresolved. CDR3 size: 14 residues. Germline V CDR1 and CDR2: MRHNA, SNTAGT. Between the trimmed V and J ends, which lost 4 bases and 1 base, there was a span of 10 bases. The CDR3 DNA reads TGTGCCAGCAGTGTAAGAGGGAAGAACACTGAAGCTTTCTTT. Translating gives CASSVRGKNTEAFF.

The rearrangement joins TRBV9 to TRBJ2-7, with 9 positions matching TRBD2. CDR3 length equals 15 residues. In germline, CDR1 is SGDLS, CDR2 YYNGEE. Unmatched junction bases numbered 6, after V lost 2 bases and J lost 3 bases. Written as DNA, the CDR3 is TGTGCCAGCAGCGTGTCCGGGACTAGCATCTACGAGCAGTACTTC. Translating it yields CASSVSGTSIYEQYF.

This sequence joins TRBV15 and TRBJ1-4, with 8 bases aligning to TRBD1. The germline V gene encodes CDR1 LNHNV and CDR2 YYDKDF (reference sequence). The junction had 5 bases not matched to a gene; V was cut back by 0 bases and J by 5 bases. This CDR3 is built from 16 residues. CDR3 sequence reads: CATSRERTGRNEKLFF. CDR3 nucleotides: TGTGCCACCAGCAGAGAGAGGACAGGGAGAAATGAAAAACTGTTTTTT.

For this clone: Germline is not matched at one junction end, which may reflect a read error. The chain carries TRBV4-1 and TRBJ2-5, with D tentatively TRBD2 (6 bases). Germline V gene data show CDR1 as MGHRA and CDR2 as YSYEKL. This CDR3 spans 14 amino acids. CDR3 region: CASSKEGSGETQYF. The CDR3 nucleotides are TGCGCCAGCAGCAAAGAAGGTAGCGGAGAGACCCAGTACTTC.

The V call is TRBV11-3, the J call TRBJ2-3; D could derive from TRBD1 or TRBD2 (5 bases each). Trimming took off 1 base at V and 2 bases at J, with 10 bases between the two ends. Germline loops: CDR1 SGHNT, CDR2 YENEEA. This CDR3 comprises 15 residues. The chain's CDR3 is CASSLGGGSTDTQYF. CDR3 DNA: TGTGCCAGCAGCTTAGGGGGCGGGTCCACAGATACGCAGTATTTT.